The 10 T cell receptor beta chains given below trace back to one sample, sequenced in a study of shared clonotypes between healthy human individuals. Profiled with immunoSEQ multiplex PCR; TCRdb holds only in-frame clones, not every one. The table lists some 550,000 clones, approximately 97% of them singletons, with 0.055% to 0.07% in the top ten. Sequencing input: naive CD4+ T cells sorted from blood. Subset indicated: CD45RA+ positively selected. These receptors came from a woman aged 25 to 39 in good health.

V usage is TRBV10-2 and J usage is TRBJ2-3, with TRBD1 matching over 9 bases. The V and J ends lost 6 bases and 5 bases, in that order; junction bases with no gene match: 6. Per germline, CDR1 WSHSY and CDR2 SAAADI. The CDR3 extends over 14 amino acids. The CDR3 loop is CASRRDRVIDTQYF. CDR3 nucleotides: TGCGCCAGCAGACGGGACAGGGTAATAGATACGCAGTATTTT.

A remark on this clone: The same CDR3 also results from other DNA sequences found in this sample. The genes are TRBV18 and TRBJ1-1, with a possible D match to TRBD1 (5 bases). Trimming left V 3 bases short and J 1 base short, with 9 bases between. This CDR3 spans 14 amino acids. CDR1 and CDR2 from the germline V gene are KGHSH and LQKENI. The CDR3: CASSPLQENTEAFF. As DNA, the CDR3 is TGTGCCAGCTCACCTCTACAGGAGAACACTGAAGCTTTCTTT.

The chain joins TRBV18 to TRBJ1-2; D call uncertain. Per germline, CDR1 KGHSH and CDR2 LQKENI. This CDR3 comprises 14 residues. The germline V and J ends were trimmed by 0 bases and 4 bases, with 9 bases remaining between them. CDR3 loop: CASSPPGYSYGYTF. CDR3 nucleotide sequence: TGTGCCAGCTCACCACCAGGGTATAGCTATGGCTACACCTTC.

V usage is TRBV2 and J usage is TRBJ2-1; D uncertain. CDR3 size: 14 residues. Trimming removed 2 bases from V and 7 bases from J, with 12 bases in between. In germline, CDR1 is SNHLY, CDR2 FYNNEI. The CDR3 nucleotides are TGTGCCAGCAGTGAACAAGGGTCCGGGAATGAGCAGTTCTTC. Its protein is CASSEQGSGNEQFF.

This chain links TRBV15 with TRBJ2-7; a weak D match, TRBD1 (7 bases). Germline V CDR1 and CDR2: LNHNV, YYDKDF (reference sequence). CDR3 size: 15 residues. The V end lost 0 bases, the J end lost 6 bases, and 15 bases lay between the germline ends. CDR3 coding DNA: TGTGCCACCAGCAGAGATGTGGAGGGGGCGGGCGAGCAGTACTTC. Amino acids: CATSRDVEGAGEQYF.

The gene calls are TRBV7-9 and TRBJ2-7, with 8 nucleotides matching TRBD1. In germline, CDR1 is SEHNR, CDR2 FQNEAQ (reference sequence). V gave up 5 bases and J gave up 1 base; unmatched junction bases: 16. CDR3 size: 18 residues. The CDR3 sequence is CASSQTRALGTGSYEQYF. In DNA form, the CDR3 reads TGTGCCAGCAGCCAAACGCGGGCTCTCGGGACAGGATCCTACGAGCAGTACTTC. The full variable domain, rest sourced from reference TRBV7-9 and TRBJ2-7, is DTGVSQNPRHKITKRGQNVTFRCDPISEHNRLYWYRQTLGQGPEFLTYFQNEAQLEKSRLLSDRFSAERPKGSFSTLEIQRTEQGDSAMYLCASSQTRALGTGSYEQYFGPGTRLTVT.

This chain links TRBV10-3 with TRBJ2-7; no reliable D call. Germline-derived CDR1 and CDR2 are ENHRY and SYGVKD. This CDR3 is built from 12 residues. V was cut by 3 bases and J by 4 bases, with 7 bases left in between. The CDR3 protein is CAISEFHYEQYF. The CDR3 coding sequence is TGTGCCATCAGTGAATTTCATTACGAGCAGTACTTC.

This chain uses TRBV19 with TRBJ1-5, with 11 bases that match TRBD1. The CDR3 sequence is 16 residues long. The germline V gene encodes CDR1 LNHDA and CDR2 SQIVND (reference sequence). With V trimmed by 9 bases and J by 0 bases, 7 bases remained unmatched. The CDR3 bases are TGTGCCAGCCGAGGGACAGGGGGGAATAGCAATCAGCCCCAGCATTTT. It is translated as CASRGTGGNSNQPQHF.

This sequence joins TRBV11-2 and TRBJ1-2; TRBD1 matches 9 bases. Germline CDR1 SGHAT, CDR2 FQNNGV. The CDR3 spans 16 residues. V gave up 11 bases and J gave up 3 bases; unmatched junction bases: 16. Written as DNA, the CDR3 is TGTGCCGACCACGGGTTCGGGACAGGGAAAGACTATGGCTACACCTTC. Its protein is CADHGFGTGKDYGYTF.

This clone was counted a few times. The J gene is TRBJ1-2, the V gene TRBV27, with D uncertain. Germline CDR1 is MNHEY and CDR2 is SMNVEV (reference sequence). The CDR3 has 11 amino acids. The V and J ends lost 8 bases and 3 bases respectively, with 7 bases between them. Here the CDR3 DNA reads TGTGCCAGCCGAAGTGACTATGGCTACACCTTC. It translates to CASRSDYGYTF.